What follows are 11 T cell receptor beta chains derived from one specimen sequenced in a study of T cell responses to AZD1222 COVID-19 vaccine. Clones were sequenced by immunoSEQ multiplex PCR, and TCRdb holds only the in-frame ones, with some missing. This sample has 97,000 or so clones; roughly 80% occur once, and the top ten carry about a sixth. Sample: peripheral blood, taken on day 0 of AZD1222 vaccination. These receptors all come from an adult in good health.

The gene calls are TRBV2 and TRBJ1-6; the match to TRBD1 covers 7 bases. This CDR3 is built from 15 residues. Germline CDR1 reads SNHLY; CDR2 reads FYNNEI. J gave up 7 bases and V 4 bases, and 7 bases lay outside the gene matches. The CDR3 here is CASSGNRGPNSPLHF. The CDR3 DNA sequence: TGTGCCAGCAGTGGAAACAGGGGTCCGAATTCACCCCTCCACTTT.

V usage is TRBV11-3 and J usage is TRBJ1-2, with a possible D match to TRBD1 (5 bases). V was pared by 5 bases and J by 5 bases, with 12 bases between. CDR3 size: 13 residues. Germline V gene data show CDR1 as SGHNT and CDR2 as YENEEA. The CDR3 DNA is TGTGCCAGCAGCCGGGACGACTCGTATGGCTACACCTTC. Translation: CASSRDDSYGYTF. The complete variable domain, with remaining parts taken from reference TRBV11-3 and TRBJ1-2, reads EAGVVQSPRYKIIEKKQPVAFWCNPISGHNTLYWYLQNLGQGPELLIRYENEEAVDDSQLPKDRFSAERLKGVDSTLKIQPAELGDSAVYLCASSRDDSYGYTFGSGTRLTVV.

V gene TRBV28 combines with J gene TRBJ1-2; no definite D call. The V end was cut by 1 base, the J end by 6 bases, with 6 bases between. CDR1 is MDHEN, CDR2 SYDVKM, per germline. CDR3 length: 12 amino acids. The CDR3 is CASSLYTDGYTF. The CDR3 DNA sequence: TGTGCCAGCAGTTTATATACGGATGGCTACACCTTC.

The CDR3: CASSQASTSGAYNEQFF. The DNA for the CDR3 is TGCGCCAGCAGCCAAGCCAGTACTAGCGGGGCGTACAATGAGCAGTTCTTC. The chain has TRBV4-3 and TRBJ2-1, with 10 positions matching TRBD2. The trim removed 1 base at V and 4 bases at J, leaving 7 bases unmatched. From germline, CDR1 is LGHNA and CDR2 YSLEER. The CDR3 spans 17 residues.

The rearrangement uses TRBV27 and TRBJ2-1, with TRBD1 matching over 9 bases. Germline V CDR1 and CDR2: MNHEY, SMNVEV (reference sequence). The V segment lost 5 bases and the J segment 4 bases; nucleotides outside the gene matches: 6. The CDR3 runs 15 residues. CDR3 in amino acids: CASSPGTGRYNEQFF. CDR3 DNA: TGTGCCAGCAGTCCCGGGACAGGGAGGTACAATGAGCAGTTCTTC.

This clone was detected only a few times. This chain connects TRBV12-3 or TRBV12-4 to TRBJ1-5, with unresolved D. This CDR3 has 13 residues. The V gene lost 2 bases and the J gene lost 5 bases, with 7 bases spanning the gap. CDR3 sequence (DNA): TGTGCCAGCAGTTTAAGCAGGCATCAGCCCCAGCATTTT. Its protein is CASSLSRHQPQHF.

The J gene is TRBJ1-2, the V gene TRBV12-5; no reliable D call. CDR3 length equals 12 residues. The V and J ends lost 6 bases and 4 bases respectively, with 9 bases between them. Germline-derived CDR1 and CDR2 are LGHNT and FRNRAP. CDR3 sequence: CASGLDGYGYTF. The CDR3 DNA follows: TGTGCTAGTGGCCTCGATGGCTATGGCTACACCTTC.

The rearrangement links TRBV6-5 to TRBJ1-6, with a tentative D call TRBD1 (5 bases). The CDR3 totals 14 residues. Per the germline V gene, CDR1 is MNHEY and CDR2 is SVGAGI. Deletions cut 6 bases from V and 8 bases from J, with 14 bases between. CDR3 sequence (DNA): TGTGCCAGCAGAAGCACGACAGTTCATTCACCCCTCCACTTT. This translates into CASRSTTVHSPLHF.

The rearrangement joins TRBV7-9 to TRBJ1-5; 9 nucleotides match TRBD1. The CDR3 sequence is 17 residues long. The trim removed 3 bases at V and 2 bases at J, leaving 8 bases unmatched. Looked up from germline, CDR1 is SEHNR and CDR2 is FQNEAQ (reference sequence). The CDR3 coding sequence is TGTGCCAGCAGCTTCGGACCGGGACAGGGAGGCAATCAGCCCCAGCATTTT. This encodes CASSFGPGQGGNQPQHF.

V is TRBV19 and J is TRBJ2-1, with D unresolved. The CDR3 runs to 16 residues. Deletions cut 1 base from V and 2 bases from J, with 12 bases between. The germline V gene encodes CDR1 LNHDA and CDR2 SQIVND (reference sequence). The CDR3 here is CASSIGEDRAYNEQFF. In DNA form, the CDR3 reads TGTGCCAGTAGTATAGGGGAAGACCGGGCCTACAATGAGCAGTTCTTC.

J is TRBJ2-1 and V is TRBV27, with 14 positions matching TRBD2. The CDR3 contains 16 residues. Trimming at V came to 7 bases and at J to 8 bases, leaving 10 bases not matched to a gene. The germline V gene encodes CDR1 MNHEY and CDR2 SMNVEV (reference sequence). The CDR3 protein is CASKPGGTSGSYEQFF. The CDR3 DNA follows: TGTGCCAGCAAACCAGGCGGGACTAGCGGGAGTTATGAGCAGTTCTTC.